The entry below describes one T cell receptor (beta chain). There is no known antigen for this receptor. No much larger clonotype is one base removed from it; base qualities were not supplied. The protocol used for the library was the immunoSEQ multiplex PCR assay. As stored in TCRdb, this immuneACCESS dataset retains in-frame rearrangements with V and J assigned. A fraction of the clones does not appear; measured against another copy, unresolved V genes explain less than half of the discrepancy, and the remainder lacks a known reason. Recorded for this sample are fewer than 500,000 clones; 90% of them occurred a single time. Around 6.5% of the sample rests with the top ten. These data are taken from a study of control samples from healthy donors and cancer patients (dated by TCRdb to 2020 to 2022). The CDR3 runs 16 amino acids, cysteine and phenylalanine included. CDR3 DNA is the only sequence kept; it has 48 bases, read in frame from the first base. CDR1 SNHLY and CDR2 FYNNEI were looked up in the germline V gene. V and J are trimmed by 1 base and 3 bases, and the gene matches miss 8 bases of the junction.

Here the chain combines TRBV2 and TRBJ1-1; 7 nucleotides in the junction match TRBD1. This clonotype was obtained from a man in his forties with head and neck cancer. Sample: PBMCs. The CDR3 protein: CASSEGLTGSDTEAFF. The DNA sequence is given as TGTGCCAGCAGTGAAGGCCTGACAGGGAGTGACACTGAAGCTTTCTTT. The reference TRBV2 and TRBJ1-1 proteins fill in what lies around the CDR3, so the full variable domain reads EPEVTQTPSHQVTQMGQEVILRCVPISNHLYFYWYRQILGQKVEFLVSFYNNEISEKSEIFDDQFSVERPDGSNFTLKIRSTKLEDSAMYFCASSEGLTGSDTEAFFGQGTRLTVV.